The 22 T cell receptor beta chains given below trace back to one sample, sequenced in a study of human T cells and chemical hapten exposure. Each CDR3 protein gets one entry after TCRdb re-called the RACE reads with MiXCR. The sample holds around 27,000 distinct CDR3 sequences, 5.8% seen once. Noted time point: patch test 3, about 24 weeks after DPC sensitization. Treatment defined: therapeutic diphenylcyclopropenone sensitization with weekly scalp DPC. The sequences come from whole blood, collected in connection with sensitization to the hapten diphenylcyclopropenone (DPC). All receptors come from a man aged 25-45 years with alopecia areata. Some clones in this sample may be carry-over from other donors' samples.

This clonotype was counted many times. The CDR3: CASSQGSGDTQYF. As DNA, the CDR3 is TGCGCCAGCAGCCAAGGTTCCGGGGATACGCAGTATTTT. The J gene is TRBJ2-3, the V gene TRBV4-3; D is unresolved. Germline V lookup: CDR1 LGHNA, CDR2 YSLEER. The V gene lost 1 base and the J gene lost 6 bases, with 8 bases spanning the gap. This CDR3 spans 13 amino acids.

This clonotype was seen at least ten times. The chain joins TRBV29-1 to TRBJ2-7; D call uncertain. Germline V gives CDR1 SQVTM, CDR2 ANQGSEA. Trimming took off 0 bases at V and 0 bases at J, with 6 bases between the two ends. There are 13 residues in the CDR3. CDR3 in amino acids: CSVEENNSYEQYF. DNA of the CDR3: TGCAGCGTTGAAGAGAACAACTCCTACGAGCAGTACTTC.

This clonotype was counted many times. This chain uses TRBV5-5 with TRBJ1-6, with a possible D match to TRBD1 (6 bases). The germline V gene encodes CDR1 SGHKS and CDR2 YYEKEE (reference sequence). The length of the CDR3 is 15 residues. Trimming took 4 bases from V and 4 from J, leaving 12 bases between them. The CDR3 DNA reads TGTGCCAGCAGCCCAGGACAGAGTTATAATTCACCCCTCCACTTT. This sequence encodes CASSPGQSYNSPLHF.

This clonotype has a count of ten or more. The chain uses TRBV18 and TRBJ1-1; TRBD1 matches 8 bases. V lost 3 bases and J lost 5; bases outside the gene matches: 26. The CDR3 contains 21 residues. Germline CDR1 reads KGHSH; CDR2 reads LQKENI. CDR3 in DNA: TGTGCCAGCTCACCGGGGACAGGTTGGACTGAAGCTTGGACAGGTTGGACTGAAGCTTTCTTT. Its protein is CASSPGTGWTEAWTGWTEAFF.

This clonotype was counted once. A much more abundant neighbour one base away suggests this may be a read error. This rearrangement joins TRBV12-3 or TRBV12-4 to TRBJ2-2, with 7 bases that match TRBD1. This CDR3 has 16 amino acids. This chain's CDR3 is CASSKNYQQGPGELLF. The CDR3, as DNA: TGTGCCAGCAGTAAAAATTATCAACAGGGGCCCGGGGAGCTGCTTTTT.

Many counts were recorded for this clonotype. The V call is TRBV11-2, the J call TRBJ2-5; D is ambiguous. The germline CDR1 and CDR2 sequences are SGHAT and FQNNGV. The CDR3 length is 11 residues. V lost 5 bases and J lost 2, with 3 bases in between. For the CDR3, the DNA is TGTGCCAGCAGCGAACAAGAGACCCAGTACTTC. It specifies CASSEQETQYF.

This clonotype was seen ten or more times. The chain combines TRBV4-3 with TRBJ2-7, with D perhaps matching TRBD1 or TRBD2 (5 bases each). The CDR3 spans 17 residues. Germline V CDR1 and CDR2: LGHNA, YSLEER. The germline V and J ends were trimmed by 2 bases and 2 bases, with 19 bases remaining between them. CDR3 sequence reads: CASSQRELRDAAYEQYF. The CDR3 DNA follows: TGCGCCAGCAGCCAAAGAGAGCTACGGGACGCTGCCTACGAGCAGTACTTC.

This clonotype showed up many times. V gene TRBV18 combines with J gene TRBJ1-5; tentatively, D is TRBD1 (5 bases). The germline V gene has CDR1 KGHSH and CDR2 LQKENI. V lost 4 bases to trimming and J lost 5 bases, with 12 bases between them. The CDR3 consists of 14 residues. The CDR3 loop reads CASSQTESDQPQHF. In DNA form, the CDR3 reads TGTGCCAGCTCACAGACAGAGAGTGATCAGCCCCAGCATTTT.

Ten or more counts support this clonotype. The genes are TRBV29-1 and TRBJ1-1; no reliable D call. The V gene lost 7 bases and the J gene lost 2 bases, with 5 bases spanning the gap. The CDR3 spans 10 residues. Germline values: CDR1 SQVTM, CDR2 ANQGSEA. CDR3 sequence reads: CSGSNTEAFF. The CDR3, as DNA: TGCAGCGGCAGTAACACTGAAGCTTTCTTT.

This clonotype has at least ten counts. This sequence joins TRBV7-9 and TRBJ2-4; D may be TRBD1 or TRBD2 (6 bases each). The CDR3 is made up of 16 amino acids. Germline CDR1 SEHNR, CDR2 FQNEAQ (reference sequence). V lost 5 bases and J 1 base, leaving 15 bases between the germline ends. The chain's CDR3 is CASSEVQGLAKNIQYF. The CDR3 nucleotides are TGTGCCAGCAGCGAAGTACAGGGACTTGCCAAAAACATTCAGTACTTC.

The chain recombines TRBV24-1 with TRBJ2-7; no reliable D call. The CDR3 has 11 amino acids. The V gene's germline CDR1 is KGHDR and CDR2 SFDVKD. Trimming pared 4 bases from V and 4 bases from J, leaving 4 bases between. The CDR3 here is CATSDLYEQYF. DNA for the CDR3: TGTGCCACCAGTGACTTGTACGAGCAGTACTTC.

This clonotype has at least ten counts. The chain employs TRBV19 and TRBJ2-7; tentatively, D is TRBD1 or TRBD2 (6 bases each). The germline V gene encodes CDR1 LNHDA and CDR2 SQIVND (reference sequence). Trimming pared 2 bases from V and 3 bases from J, leaving 17 bases between. This CDR3 has 16 amino acids. This CDR3 reads CASSINTGGGLYEQYF. The CDR3 DNA is TGTGCCAGTAGTATAAACACCGGAGGGGGGCTCTACGAGCAGTACTTC. The full variable domain, rest sourced from reference TRBV19 and TRBJ2-7, is DGGITQSPKYLFRKEGQNVTLSCEQNLNHDAMYWYRQDPGQGLRLIYYSQIVNDFQKGDIAEGYSVSREKKESFPLTVTSAQKNPTAFYLCASSINTGGGLYEQYFGPGTRLTVT.

The table lists this clonotype with many counts. The J gene is TRBJ2-3, the V gene TRBV7-9, with unresolved D. Germline CDR1 is SEHNR and CDR2 is FQNEAQ (reference sequence). CDR3 size: 14 residues. Trimming removed 5 bases at V and 2 bases at J, with 11 bases between. The CDR3 nucleotides read TGTGCCAGCAGCCCGAGGACGGACACAGATACGCAGTATTTT. It encodes CASSPRTDTDTQYF.

Many counts were recorded for this clonotype. This chain uses TRBV20-1 with TRBJ1-1; D is perhaps TRBD1 (5 bases). V gave up 3 bases and J gave up 7 bases, with 12 bases separating them. Germline lookup yields CDR1 DFQATT and CDR2 SNEGSKA (reference sequence). The CDR3 has 12 residues. As DNA, the CDR3 is TGCAGTGCTAGGGCAGGGCCCCTTGAAGCTTTCTTT. It is translated as CSARAGPLEAFF.

This clonotype was seen a few times. The chain couples TRBV28 to TRBJ2-2, with D maybe TRBD1 (5 bases). Per the germline V gene, CDR1 is MDHEN and CDR2 is SYDVKM. This CDR3 contains 16 residues. The V end lost 6 bases, the J end lost 6 bases, and 20 bases lay between the germline ends. In DNA, the CDR3 is TGTGCCAGCAGATCGTCTGGGCAGGGCTTGGCCGGGGAGCTGTTTTTT. This sequence encodes CASRSSGQGLAGELFF.

The chain carries TRBV6-5 and TRBJ2-5; D is possibly TRBD1 (5 bases). This CDR3 spans 15 amino acids. Germline assignment: CDR1 MNHEY and CDR2 SVGAGI. With 0 bases removed from V and 1 base from J, the gap between germline ends came to 9 bases. In nucleotides, the CDR3 is TGTGCCAGCAGTTACTCGGGGCTACCCCAAGAGACCCAGTACTTC. Translating gives CASSYSGLPQETQYF.

This clonotype was detected many times. The J gene is TRBJ2-7, the V gene TRBV28, with D perhaps TRBD2 (5 bases). Germline loops: CDR1 MDHEN, CDR2 SYDVKM. V was shortened by 3 bases and J by 6 bases, with 18 bases between the two germline ends. The CDR3 runs to 15 residues. The CDR3 protein is CASSFQLSPGIEQYF. The CDR3 DNA is TGTGCCAGCAGTTTCCAACTCTCACCGGGGATCGAGCAGTACTTC.

This clonotype was recorded many times. The chain uses TRBV24-1 and TRBJ2-1; TRBD2 agrees at 7 bases. Germline lookup yields CDR1 KGHDR and CDR2 SFDVKD. With 4 bases clipped from V and 10 bases from J, the junction kept 6 bases outside the gene matches. This CDR3 has 13 amino acids. The CDR3 here is CATSDPTSAEQFF. The CDR3 nucleotides read TGTGCCACCAGTGACCCTACTAGCGCAGAGCAGTTCTTC.

There are many counts of this clonotype. The rearrangement joins TRBV11-2 to TRBJ2-3; D possibly corresponds to TRBD2 (5 bases). Germline values: CDR1 SGHAT, CDR2 FQNNGV. V lost 0 bases, J lost 0 bases, and 13 bases lay in between. The CDR3 runs 17 residues. The CDR3 loop is CASSLDRTWTSTDTQYF. The CDR3 DNA is TGTGCCAGCAGCTTAGATCGGACTTGGACTAGCACAGATACGCAGTATTTT.

This clonotype occurred many times. This sequence joins TRBV6-5 and TRBJ2-2; D is uncertain. The CDR3 is 13 residues long. The V end lost 5 bases, the J end lost 2 bases, and 6 bases lay between the germline ends. The germline gives CDR1 MNHEY, CDR2 SVGAGI. The CDR3 sequence is CASSNPNTGELFF. In nucleotides, the CDR3 is TGTGCCAGCAGTAACCCTAACACCGGGGAGCTGTTTTTT.

This clonotype was recorded many times. J is TRBJ2-5 and V is TRBV4-3; D unclear. Germline lookup yields CDR1 LGHNA and CDR2 YSLEER. V shed 1 base and J shed 5 bases, with 8 bases lying between them. This CDR3 contains 13 residues. Written as DNA, the CDR3 is TGCGCCAGCAGCCAAGTATCACGGGAGACCCAGTACTTC. It yields the protein CASSQVSRETQYF.

There are a few counts of this clonotype. The genes are TRBV15 and TRBJ1-6; TRBD1 matches at 8 bases. The CDR3 length is 15 residues. The V gene end was trimmed by 2 bases and the J gene end by 8 bases; junction bases not matched to a gene: 5. Germline assignment: CDR1 LNHNV and CDR2 YYDKDF (reference sequence). The CDR3 coding sequence is TGTGCCACCAGCAGATCAACAGGGGGGGATTCACCCCTCCACTTT. It translates to CATSRSTGGDSPLHF.